The following is a T cell receptor (beta chain) sequence with its context. Assay: immunoSEQ multiplex PCR; the TCRdb copy retains only in-frame clones and omits some. The sample has hundreds of thousands of clones; approximately 89% are singletons. The data belong to a study of blood T cell repertoires in COVID-19. Sequenced material: PBMCs or T cells enriched from blood (not recorded which). The TCR comes from a woman aged 25-40 years who had recovered from COVID-19.

As DNA, the CDR3 is TGTGCCAGTAGTATATTTAGTCAACGAGCCAAAAACATTCAGTACTTC. It specifies CASSIFSQRAKNIQYF. The chain has TRBV19 and TRBJ2-4; D ambiguous. The CDR3 consists of 16 residues. Trimming shortened V by 2 bases and J by 0 bases, and 11 bases separated the two germline ends. Per germline, CDR1 LNHDA and CDR2 SQIVND (reference sequence).